A selection of T cell receptor beta chains follows, all from one sample in a study of blood T cells in healthy people across ages. TCRdb fed the 5' RACE reads into MiXCR, producing one record per CDR3 protein. The sample has 700,000 to 950,000 distinct CDR3 sequences, roughly 64% seen once. Source material: blood. Receptor source: a young man in good health. Both conserved end residues are part of each CDR3. The order of the fields is V gene, CDR3 protein.

TRBV10-2,CASRARRDRLVPQHF
TRBV9,CASSERDRQGYGYTF
TRBV28,CASSYPQGYGYTF
TRBV20-1,CSASSDRDNQPQHF
TRBV9,CASSAQNNEQYF
TRBV20-1,CSARDLRTGRRLLPDNEQFF
TRBV28,CASSPHYEQYF
TRBV7-2,CASSPLTLRRNYGYTF
TRBV28,CASSRAARVTDTQYF
TRBV9,CASSARDRGFYQPQHF
TRBV7-2,CASSVGRRNTEAFF
TRBV15,CATSTTTGLVDPYEQYF
TRBV3-1,CASSQAGLEDTQYF
TRBV4-2,CASSQAGTNYGYTF
TRBV3-1,CASSLPPAREQYF
TRBV6-6,CATSMNTEAFF
TRBV4-2,CASSLGQSELHYGYTF
TRBV5-1,CASSHEGGSVLNIQYF
TRBV24-1,CATSPTSGSGVNEQFF
TRBV12-3/TRBV12-4,CATSDPFEQYF
TRBV3-1,CASSQNRGAETQYF
TRBV9,CASSGPRGFSEQYF
TRBV7-2,CASSLGTSGRLETQYF
TRBV6-6,CASRYTSGRFPEQYF
TRBV4-1,CASSHGGLSKTQYF
TRBV10-1,CASSDLIEGTGYTF
TRBV7-2,CASSPQWGLQETQYF
TRBV7-8,CASSIDRDRINANYGYTF
TRBV29-1,CSASAPARGEQYF
TRBV7-2,CASSFGIGQETQYF
TRBV12-3/TRBV12-4,CASRTTENTEAFF
TRBV20-1,CSASKGDDQPQHF
TRBV4-2,CASSQEYRESEQFF
TRBV20-1,CSAKSGTALNEQFF
TRBV5-1,CASRNQGTGNYYEQYF
TRBV4-2,CASSQDLTCRAFF
TRBV25-1,CASGDGGYEQYF
TRBV2,CASSEVVEQYF
TRBV6-1,CASRRDRFPLYEQYF
TRBV5-1,CASSLGDRANEQFF
TRBV30,CAWSVAGANQPQHF
TRBV7-2,CASSLAVVSEQYF
TRBV29-1,CSVTGLANKETQYF
TRBV7-2,CASRFRPDNEQFF
TRBV11-2,CASSFGDRKFF
TRBV6-2/TRBV6-3,CASSQDSLSYEQYF
TRBV29-1,CSVKREETYEQYF
TRBV29-1,CSVRTDLNSPLHF
TRBV12-3/TRBV12-4,CASSGQGRFGQYF
TRBV2,CASSPSTTGRYYGYTF
TRBV5-1,CASSLVDDEKLFF
TRBV6-6,CASRPPDRGDEQYF
TRBV12-3/TRBV12-4,CASRTGTSLYRTDTQYF
TRBV7-2,CASSLQSGGAEETQYF
TRBV12-3/TRBV12-4,CASSSRSEGNEQFF
TRBV21-1,CASNKELKETQYF
TRBV7-2,CAELQFGAGELFF
TRBV10-3,CAISDTIGLAGANEQFF
TRBV20-1,CSASGPLAGGLLIDTQYF